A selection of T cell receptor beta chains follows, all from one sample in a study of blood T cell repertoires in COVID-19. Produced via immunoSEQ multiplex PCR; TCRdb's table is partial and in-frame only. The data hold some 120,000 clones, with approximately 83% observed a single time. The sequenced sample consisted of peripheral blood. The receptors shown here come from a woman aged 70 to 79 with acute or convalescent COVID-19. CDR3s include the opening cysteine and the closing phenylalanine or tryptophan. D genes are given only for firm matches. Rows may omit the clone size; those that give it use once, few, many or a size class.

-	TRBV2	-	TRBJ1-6	CASIPTESSYNSPLHF	TGTGCCAGCATCCCGACAGAGAGCTCCTATAATTCACCCCTCCACTTT
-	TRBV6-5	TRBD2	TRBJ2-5	CASSSGLAGQETQYF	TGTGCCAGCAGTTCAGGACTAGCGGGCCAAGAGACCCAGTACTTC
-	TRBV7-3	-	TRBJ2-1	CASSLRTGRGGEQFF	TGTGCCAGCAGCTTACGGACAGGGCGGGGAGGGGAGCAGTTCTTC
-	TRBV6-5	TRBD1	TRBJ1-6	CASTATGDNSPLHF	TGTGCCAGCACCGCGACAGGGGATAATTCACCCCTCCACTTT
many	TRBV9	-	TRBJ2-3	CASSVEQRTDTQYF	TGTGCCAGCAGCGTAGAACAGCGCACAGATACGCAGTATTTT
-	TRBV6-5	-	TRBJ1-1	CASSSLGGRQNTEAFF	TGTGCCAGCAGTTCCCTTGGCGGGCGCCAGAACACTGAAGCTTTCTTT
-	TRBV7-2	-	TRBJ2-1	CASSFDSANEQFF	TGTGCCAGCAGCTTCGACTCCGCTAATGAGCAGTTCTTC
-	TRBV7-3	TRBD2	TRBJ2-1	CASSLSAQRGFDEQFF	TGTGCCAGCAGCTTAAGCGCCCAGCGGGGCTTTGATGAGCAGTTCTTC
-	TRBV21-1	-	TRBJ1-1	CASPWLVRTEAFF	TGTGCCAGCCCCTGGTTAGTCCGGACTGAAGCTTTCTTT
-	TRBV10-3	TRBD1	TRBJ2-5	CAISVTGGAEETQYF	TGTGCCATCAGTGTGACAGGGGGCGCGGAAGAGACCCAGTACTTC
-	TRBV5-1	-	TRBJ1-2	CASSQGVSLNYGYTF	TGCGCCAGCAGCCAAGGAGTGAGCCTTAACTATGGCTACACCTTC
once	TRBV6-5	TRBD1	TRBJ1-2	CASSSTGGFDYGYTF	TGTGCCAGCAGTTCGACAGGGGGCTTCGACTATGGCTACACCTTC
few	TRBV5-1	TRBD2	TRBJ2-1	CASSYGTTSYNEQFF	TGCGCCAGCAGCTACGGGACTACCTCCTACAATGAGCAGTTCTTC
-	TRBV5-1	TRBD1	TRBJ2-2	CASTADRDRGTGELFF	TGCGCCAGCACGGCCGATCGGGACAGGGGCACCGGGGAGCTGTTTTTT
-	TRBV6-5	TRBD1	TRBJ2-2	CASRDRDQGGELFF	TGTGCCAGCAGGGACAGGGATCAGGGCGGGGAGCTGTTTTTT
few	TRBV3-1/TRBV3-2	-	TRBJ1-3	CASSPFRASGNTIYF	TGTGCCAGCAGCCCCTTCAGGGCCTCTGGAAACACCATATATTTT
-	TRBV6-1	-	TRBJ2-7	CASSDWREQYF	TGTGCCAGCAGTGATTGGAGGGAGCAGTACTTC
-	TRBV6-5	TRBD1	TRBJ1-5	CASSTGVGDQPQHF	TGTGCCAGCAGCACAGGGGTAGGGGATCAGCCCCAGCATTTT
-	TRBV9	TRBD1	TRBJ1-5	CASSGGGQGGSGPQHF	TGTGCCAGCAGCGGAGGGGGACAGGGGGGCTCCGGGCCCCAGCATTTT
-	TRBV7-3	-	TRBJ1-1	CASSDGRGNTEAFF	TGTGCCAGCAGCGACGGACGGGGTAACACTGAAGCTTTCTTT
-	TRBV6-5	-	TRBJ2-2	CASSRSQGGTGELFF	TGTGCCAGCAGTAGAAGCCAGGGTGGAACCGGGGAGCTGTTTTTT
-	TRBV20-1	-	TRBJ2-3	CSASYTGVIGDTQYF	TGCAGTGCTAGTTACACGGGGGTAATCGGAGATACGCAGTATTTT
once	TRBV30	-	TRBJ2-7	CAWSVNRVGEQYF	TGTGCCTGGAGTGTAAACAGGGTCGGCGAGCAGTACTTC
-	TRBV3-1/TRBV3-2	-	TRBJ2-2	CASSRRVGGGAGELFF	TGTGCCAGCAGCCGTCGAGTGGGAGGGGGTGCCGGGGAGCTGTTTTTT
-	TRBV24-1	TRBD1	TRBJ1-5	CATSDYGTGYQPQHF	TGTGCCACCAGTGATTATGGGACAGGATATCAGCCCCAGCATTTT
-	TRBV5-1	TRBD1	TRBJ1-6	CASSWTGSHNSPLHF	TGCGCCAGCAGCTGGACAGGCTCCCATAATTCACCCCTCCACTTT
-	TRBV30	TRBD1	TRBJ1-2	CAWSEGTGYGYTF	TGTGCCTGGAGTGAAGGGACAGGTTATGGCTACACCTTC
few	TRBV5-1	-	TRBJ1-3	CASSLAGGSRGNTIYF	TGCGCCAGCAGCTTGGCCGGGGGGTCGCGAGGAAACACCATATATTTT
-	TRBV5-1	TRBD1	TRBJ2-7	CASSLGQDTYEQYF	TGCGCCAGCAGCCTCGGACAGGATACCTACGAGCAGTACTTC
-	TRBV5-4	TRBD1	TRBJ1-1	CASSSVPGQGSNTEAFF	TGTGCCAGCAGCTCCGTCCCGGGACAGGGATCCAACACTGAAGCTTTCTTT
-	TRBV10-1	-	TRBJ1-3	CASSESTQGNTIYF	TGCGCCAGCAGTGAGTCGACTCAGGGAAACACCATATATTTT
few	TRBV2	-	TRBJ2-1	CASNSLSSYNEQFF	TGTGCCAGCAACAGCCTTAGCTCCTACAATGAGCAGTTCTTC
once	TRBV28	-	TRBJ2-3	CASSPPQTDTQYF	TGTGCCAGCAGTCCTCCTCAGACAGATACGCAGTATTTT
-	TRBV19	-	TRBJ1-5	CASRSHDQPQHF	TGTGCCAGTAGGTCACACGATCAGCCCCAGCATTTT
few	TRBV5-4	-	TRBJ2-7	CASSAGNEQYF	TGTGCCAGCAGCGCAGGGAACGAGCAGTACTTC
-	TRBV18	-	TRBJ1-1	CASSPTANTEAFF	TGTGCCAGCTCACCAACAGCGAACACTGAAGCTTTCTTT
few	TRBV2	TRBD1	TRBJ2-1	CASSLGQGAYNEQFF	TGTGCCAGCAGCCTTGGACAGGGGGCTTACAATGAGCAGTTCTTC
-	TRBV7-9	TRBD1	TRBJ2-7	CASSSQGQGALYEQYF	TGTGCCAGCAGCAGCCAGGGACAGGGGGCTCTCTACGAGCAGTACTTC
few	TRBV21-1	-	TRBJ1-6	CARYFNNSPLHF	TGTGCCCGATACTTTAATAATTCACCCCTCCACTTT
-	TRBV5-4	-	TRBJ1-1	CASSLGPLNTEAFF	TGTGCCAGCAGCTTGGGGCCTTTGAACACTGAAGCTTTCTTT
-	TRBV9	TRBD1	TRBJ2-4	CASSPLGTDKAKNIQYF	TGTGCCAGCAGTCCCCTTGGGACAGATAAAGCCAAAAACATTCAGTACTTC
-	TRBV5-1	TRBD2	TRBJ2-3	CASSLSGTSTDTQYF	TGCGCCAGCAGCTTGAGCGGGACTAGCACAGATACGCAGTATTTT
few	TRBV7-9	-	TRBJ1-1	CASSVDYTEAFF	TGTGCCAGCAGCGTAGACTACACTGAAGCTTTCTTT
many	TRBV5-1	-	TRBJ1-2	CASSLNNNYGYTF	TGCGCCAGCAGCTTGAACAATAACTATGGCTACACCTTC
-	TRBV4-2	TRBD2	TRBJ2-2	CASSPTSGGYPGELFF	TGTGCCAGCAGCCCAACTAGCGGGGGTTATCCCGGGGAGCTGTTTTTT
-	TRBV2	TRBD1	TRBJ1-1	CASSLRDRMMNTEAFF	TGTGCCAGCAGCCTCCGGGACAGGATGATGAACACTGAAGCTTTCTTT
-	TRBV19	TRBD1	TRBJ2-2	CASSRRGRGLTGELFF	TGTGCCAGTAGTCGCCGGGGCAGGGGGCTCACCGGGGAGCTGTTTTTT
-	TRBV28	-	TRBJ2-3	CASSLRGGVAITDTQYF	TGTGCCAGCAGTTTACGTGGAGGGGTCGCGATCACAGATACGCAGTATTTT
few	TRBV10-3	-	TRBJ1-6	CAISGAALGNSPLHF	TGTGCCATCAGTGGGGCAGCATTGGGTAATTCACCCCTCCACTTT
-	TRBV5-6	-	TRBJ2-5	CASSLLEGANPKETQYF	TGTGCCAGCAGCTTGTTGGAGGGCGCCAACCCCAAAGAGACCCAGTACTTC
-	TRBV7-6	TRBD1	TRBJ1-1	CASSSLDREAFF	TGTGCCAGCAGCTCCTTGGACAGGGAAGCTTTCTTT
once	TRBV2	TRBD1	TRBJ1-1	CASSETGGMNTEAFF	TGTGCCAGCAGTGAGACAGGGGGGATGAACACTGAAGCTTTCTTT
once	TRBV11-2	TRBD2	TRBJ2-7	CASSFAAGGPYEQYF	TGTGCCAGCAGCTTTGCTGCGGGAGGACCCTACGAGCAGTACTTC
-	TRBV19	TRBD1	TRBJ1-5	CASSIDLLAGGGNQPQHF	TGTGCCAGTAGTATAGATCTATTGGCAGGGGGCGGAAATCAGCCCCAGCATTTT
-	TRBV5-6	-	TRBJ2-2	CASSLVGTRNTGELFF	TGTGCCAGCAGCTTGGTAGGGACAAGAAACACCGGGGAGCTGTTTTTT
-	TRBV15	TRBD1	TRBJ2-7	CATSRDGQGNYEQYF	TGTGCCACCAGCAGAGACGGACAGGGAAACTACGAGCAGTACTTC
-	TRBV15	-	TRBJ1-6	CATSRDQNSPLHF	TGTGCCACCAGCAGAGATCAGAATTCACCCCTCCACTTT
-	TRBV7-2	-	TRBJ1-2	CASSGPGANYGYTF	TGTGCCAGCAGCGGGCCCGGGGCTAACTATGGCTACACCTTC
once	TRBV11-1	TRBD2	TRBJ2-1	CASSSLAEGSYNEQFF	TGTGCCAGCAGCTCCCTAGCGGAGGGCTCCTACAATGAGCAGTTCTTC